This T cell receptor beta chain was documented in a study of T cells in Graves' hyperthyroidism and ophthalmopathy. This CDR3 contains 11 residues. V was pared by 6 bases and J by 6 bases, with 9 bases between. CDR1 and CDR2 from the germline V gene are MDHEN and SYDVKM. This clonotype was seen repeatedly, ten times or more. TCR beta CDR3 region amplification was performed from RNA transcripts. The TCR CDR3 was amplified in a first-round RT-PCR using the HTBI primer set. TCRdb re-called the multiplex PCR reads with MiXCR, one entry per CDR3 protein. The sample has 300,000 to 500,000 distinct CDR3 sequences; about an eighth are singletons.

J is TRBJ2-7 and V is TRBV28; D unresolved. Sequenced input: blood. This clonotype was sampled from a man in his fifties with Graves' ophthalmopathy. CDR3 residues: CASSYLGEQYF. The CDR3 nucleotides are TGTGCCAGCAGCTACCTTGGCGAGCAGTACTTC.